Presented here are 21 T cell receptor beta chains from one specimen sequenced in a study of regulatory T cells in long-lasting Graves disease. TCR beta libraries were built with iRepertoire HTBI primers and Arm-PCR of CDR3 regions. TCRdb re-called the multiplex PCR reads with MiXCR, one entry per CDR3 protein. The profile shows 620,000 or so distinct CDR3 sequences, 16% of them singletons. The time point: newly diagnosed GD, antithyroid drugs for less than 3 months. Following extraction of RNA from PBMCs, that RNA was used to make the TCR library. A further study also used this sample, focusing on T cells in Graves' hyperthyroidism and ophthalmopathy.

The sequenced sample was peripheral blood mononuclear cells (PBMCs), obtained at new diagnosis, from a patient treated with antithyroid drugs. The source of these receptors is a woman younger than 45 with Graves disease.

This clonotype has at least ten counts. The chain couples TRBV24-1 to TRBJ2-7; no definite D call. Trimming took off 3 bases at V and 3 bases at J, with 14 bases between the two ends. Germline CDR1 reads KGHDR; CDR2 reads SFDVKD. CDR3 length: 15 residues. The chain's CDR3 is CATSDNYHGDYEQYF. CDR3 DNA: TGTGCCACCAGTGATAACTACCATGGGGACTACGAGCAGTACTTC.

The chain couples TRBV28 to TRBJ1-2; perhaps TRBD1 as D (5 bases). CDR1 is MDHEN, CDR2 SYDVKM, per germline. V lost 6 bases, J lost 3 bases, and 26 bases lay in between. The CDR3 runs to 18 residues. CDR3 sequence reads: CASRTVKGPIKQYYGYTF. CDR3 nucleotide sequence: TGTGCCAGCAGGACAGTCAAGGGACCAATAAAACAATACTATGGCTACACCTTC.

Concerning this clonotype itself: The junction departs from germline at one end; a sequencing error may be responsible. The V gene is TRBV6-5, the J gene TRBJ2-1; 11 positions agree with TRBD2. CDR1 and CDR2 (germline): MNHEY, SVGAGI. The CDR3 loop spans 15 amino acids. The CDR3: CASSSLLAGAYKQSF. The DNA of the CDR3 is TGTGCCAGCAGTTCCCTACTAGCGGGAGCCTATAAGCAGTCCTTC.

About this clonotype itself: Being one base from a much bigger clone, this may be a read error. The chain is built from TRBV20-1 and TRBJ1-2; D not resolved. Germline V lookup: CDR1 DFQATT, CDR2 SNEGSKA (reference sequence). There are 13 residues in the CDR3. This CDR3 is CRASDGVGYGYTF. The CDR3 bases are TGCCGTGCCAGCGATGGGGTTGGCTATGGCTACACCTTC.

Only a few counts were recorded for this clonotype. The V gene is TRBV19, the J gene TRBJ2-3; TRBD1 or TRBD2 may be the D gene (5 bases each). The CDR3 is 16 amino acids. From germline, CDR1 is LNHDA and CDR2 SQIVND (reference sequence). Between the trimmed V and J ends, which lost 5 bases and 2 bases, there was a span of 17 bases. The CDR3 bases are TGTGCCAGTAGTGAGTATGGGGGTTGGAACACAGATACGCAGTATTTT. Its translation: CASSEYGGWNTDTQYF.

There are a few counts of this clonotype. The gene calls are TRBV5-1 and TRBJ2-1; D remains ambiguous. CDR1 is SGHRS and CDR2 is YFSETQ in the germline V gene. V gave up 5 bases and J gave up 8 bases, with 8 bases separating them. This CDR3 contains 11 residues. The CDR3 nucleotides are TGCGCCAGCAGTCACAACTATGAGCAGTTCTTC. Translation gives CASSHNYEQFF.

The sample holds many counts of this clonotype. The chain joins TRBV20-1 to TRBJ1-2; D unresolved. The V gene lost 6 bases and the J gene lost 6 bases, with 8 bases spanning the gap. Germline CDR1 reads DFQATT; CDR2 reads SNEGSKA (reference sequence). This CDR3 contains 10 residues. CDR3 DNA: TGCAGTGCAAGGGTCGATGGCTACACCTTC. It yields the protein CSARVDGYTF.

This clonotype has at least ten counts. The rearrangement uses TRBV28 and TRBJ1-1; D remains ambiguous. V shed 11 bases and J shed 3 bases, with 10 bases lying between them. This CDR3 has 11 amino acids. CDR1 and CDR2 (germline): MDHEN, SYDVKM. The CDR3 loop reads CASYGDTEAFF. The CDR3 nucleotides are TGTGCCTCCTACGGGGACACTGAAGCTTTCTTT.

There are many counts of this clonotype. The chain couples TRBV12-3 or TRBV12-4 to TRBJ1-5; possible D gene TRBD1, 6 bases. Trimming left V 2 bases short and J 4 bases short, with 12 bases between. This CDR3 has 15 amino acids. Written as DNA, the CDR3 is TGTGCCAGCAGTTTAATTCCCGGACAGAATCAGCCCCAGCATTTT. This codes for CASSLIPGQNQPQHF.

This clonotype has only a few counts. The chain couples TRBV18 to TRBJ2-1; 8 bases fit TRBD2. The CDR3 has 13 amino acids. V lost 5 bases and J lost 7; bases outside the gene matches: 4. From germline, CDR1 is KGHSH and CDR2 LQKENI. CDR3: CASSTGGGNEQFF. The CDR3 nucleotides are TGTGCCAGCTCAACGGGGGGGGGAAATGAGCAGTTCTTC.

The chain uses TRBV19 and TRBJ2-5; perhaps D is TRBD1 or TRBD2 (5 bases each). This CDR3 region has 15 residues. Deletions cut 5 bases from V and 2 bases from J, with 15 bases between. Germline CDR1 is LNHDA and CDR2 is SQIVND (reference sequence). The CDR3 coding sequence is TGTGCCAGTAGTGCAGCAGGGACCGCTCAAGAGACCCAGTACTTC. Amino acids: CASSAAGTAQETQYF.

This sequence joins TRBV3-1 and TRBJ2-4; 7 bases align to TRBD2. Germline values: CDR1 LGHDT, CDR2 YNNKEL (reference sequence). V dropped 0 bases and J dropped 7; count of bases not matched to a gene: 15. The CDR3 consists of 18 residues. The CDR3 here is CASSQDPPLAEGRNIQYF. DNA of the CDR3: TGTGCCAGCAGCCAAGACCCCCCGCTAGCGGAAGGGCGGAACATTCAGTACTTC.

This clonotype has only a few counts. The genes are TRBV6-1 and TRBJ1-2; TRBD1 is a possible D gene (6 bases). Between the trimmed V and J ends, which lost 8 bases and 2 bases, there was a span of 9 bases. CDR3 size: 12 residues. Germline V gene data show CDR1 as MNHNS and CDR2 as SASEGT. CDR3 region: CASVGTNYGYTF. The CDR3 DNA reads as TGTGCCAGCGTAGGGACAAACTATGGCTACACCTTC.

This clonotype appeared many times. This chain connects TRBV12-3 or TRBV12-4 to TRBJ2-1, with unresolved D. CDR3 length equals 13 residues. V was clipped by 1 base and J by 6 bases, with 7 bases between them. CDR3 residues: CASSLGPTNEQFF. The CDR3 region has the DNA TGTGCCAGCAGTTTAGGACCCACCAATGAGCAGTTCTTC.

This clonotype was counted only a few times. The chain links TRBV6-2 or TRBV6-3 to TRBJ1-5, with 8 bases aligning to TRBD1. V shed 6 bases and J 2 bases; nucleotides not matched to a gene: 6. Germline loops: CDR1 MNHEY, CDR2 SVGEGT. The CDR3 extends over 15 amino acids. The CDR3 coding sequence is TGTGCCAGCAGAGGTGGGACAGGCGGCAATCAGCCCCAGCATTTT. Its protein product is CASRGGTGGNQPQHF.

This clonotype has a handful of counts. The gene calls are TRBV28 and TRBJ1-5; D unresolved. The germline V gene encodes CDR1 MDHEN and CDR2 SYDVKM. V was trimmed by 7 bases and J by 4 bases, leaving 14 bases between them. The CDR3 contains 14 residues. CDR3 sequence (DNA): TGTGCCAGCACCGGAACACTACGAAATCAGCCCCAGCATTTT. Its protein is CASTGTLRNQPQHF.

V and J are TRBV5-1 and TRBJ1-1; 7 positions agree with TRBD1. There are 15 residues in the CDR3. CDR1 and CDR2 from the germline V gene are SGHRS and YFSETQ. V lost 0 bases to trimming and J lost 4 bases; unmatched junction nucleotides: 6. The CDR3 protein is CASSLEGGRSTEAFF. CDR3 DNA: TGCGCCAGCAGCTTGGAAGGGGGCAGGAGCACTGAAGCTTTCTTT.

This clonotype was counted ten times or more. The chain recombines TRBV2 with TRBJ2-2; D unclear. This CDR3 is built from 14 residues. Germline-derived CDR1 and CDR2 are SNHLY and FYNNEI. Trimming removed 7 bases at V and 1 base at J, with 10 bases between. The CDR3 loop reads CASTQTRNTGELFF. CDR3 DNA: TGTGCCAGCACCCAGACTCGGAACACCGGGGAGCTGTTTTTT.

This clonotype has just a few counts. CDR3 residues: CASRAGTGAWSNQPQHF. In DNA, the CDR3 is TGTGCCAGCAGAGCCGGGACAGGTGCATGGAGCAATCAGCCCCAGCATTTT. This chain uses TRBV12-3 or TRBV12-4 with TRBJ1-5; TRBD1 aligns across 8 bases. After removal of 6 bases from V and 1 base from J, the junction contained 11 bases not matched to a gene. The CDR3 runs 17 residues.

Of note for this clonotype: This may stem from a read error, because a much larger clone lies one nucleotide away. The chain carries TRBV28 and TRBJ1-5; 7 bases match TRBD1. This CDR3 is 17 amino acids long. The germline gives CDR1 MDHEN, CDR2 SYDVKM. The V segment lost 3 bases and the J segment 4 bases; nucleotides outside the gene matches: 12. This CDR3 is CASSFAGDSRANQPQHF. CDR3 coding DNA: TGTGCCAGCAGTTTTGCGGGGGACAGTCGAGCGAATCAGCCCCAGCATTTT.

This clonotype was counted ten times or more. The chain uses TRBV28 and TRBJ1-2; no definite D call. Per the germline V gene, CDR1 is MDHEN and CDR2 is SYDVKM. V lost 2 bases and J 3 bases, leaving 4 bases between the germline ends. The CDR3 is 12 amino acids. CDR3 in amino acids: CASSLKYYGYTF. CDR3 sequence (DNA): TGTGCCAGCAGTTTAAAGTACTATGGCTACACCTTC.